This T cell receptor (beta chain) was found in a study of early T cells in non-severe SARS-CoV-2 infection. Study background: With bulk RNA from unsorted whole blood as input, sequencing yielded unpaired chains.

Regarding this clonotype: Its antigen remains unknown.

Attachment of unique molecular identifiers to individual cDNA molecules was performed. TCRdb reprocessed the 5' RACE reads via MiXCR and lists one record per CDR3 protein. The repertoire holds 75,000 or so distinct CDR3 sequences, with around 11% as singletons. Study-wide results and caveats: The matching step, a VDJdb search, favored anti-spike CD8 responses and missed private and CD4 specificities.

This CDR3 region has 12 residues. Trimming removed 4 bases from V and 14 bases from J; junction bases left unmatched: 8. The V gene's germline CDR1 is SNHLY and CDR2 FYNNEI. This receptor was identified in an adult who was a healthcare worker with PCR-confirmed SARS-CoV-2 infection or an uninfected control (not recorded which). Sequenced: whole blood. The genes are TRBV2 and TRBJ1-3; 7 nucleotides line up with TRBD1. CDR3 DNA: TGTGCCAGCAGTGGATCTGAACAGGGGTTATATTTT. Its protein product is CASSGSEQGLYF.